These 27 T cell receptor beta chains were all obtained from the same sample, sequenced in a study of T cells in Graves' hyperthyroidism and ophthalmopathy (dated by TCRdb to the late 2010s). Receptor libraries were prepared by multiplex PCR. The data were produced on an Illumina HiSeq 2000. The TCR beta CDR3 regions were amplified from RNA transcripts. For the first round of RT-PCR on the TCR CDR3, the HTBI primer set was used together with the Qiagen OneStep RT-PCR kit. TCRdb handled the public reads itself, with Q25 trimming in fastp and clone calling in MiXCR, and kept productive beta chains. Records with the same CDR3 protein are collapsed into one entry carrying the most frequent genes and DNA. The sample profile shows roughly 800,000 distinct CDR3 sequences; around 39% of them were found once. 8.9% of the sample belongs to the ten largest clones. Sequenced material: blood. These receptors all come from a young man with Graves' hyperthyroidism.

The CDR3 loop is CASSLMRSGEQYF. The DNA for the CDR3 is TGTGCCAGCAGCTTAATGAGGAGCGGAGAGCAGTACTTC. J is TRBJ2-7 and V is TRBV5-6, with D perhaps TRBD2 (5 bases). The CDR3 is made up of 13 amino acids. Trimming removed 2 bases from V and 7 bases from J, with 13 bases in between. Germline V gene lookup returns CDR1 SGHDT and CDR2 YYEEEE.

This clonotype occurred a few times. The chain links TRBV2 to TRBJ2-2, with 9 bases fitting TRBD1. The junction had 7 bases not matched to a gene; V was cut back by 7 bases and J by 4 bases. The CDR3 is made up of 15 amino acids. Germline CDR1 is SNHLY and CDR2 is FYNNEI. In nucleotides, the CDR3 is TGTGCCAGCATTCCACAGGGGGCTCGCACCGGGGAGCTGTTTTTT. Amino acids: CASIPQGARTGELFF.

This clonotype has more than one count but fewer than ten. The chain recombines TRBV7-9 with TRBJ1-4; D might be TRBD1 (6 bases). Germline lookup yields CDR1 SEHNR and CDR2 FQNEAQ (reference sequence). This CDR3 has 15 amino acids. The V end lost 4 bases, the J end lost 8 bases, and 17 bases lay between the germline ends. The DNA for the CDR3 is TGTGCCAGCAGCTCCCTCAAGGGGGTAGCGGAAAAACTGTTTTTT. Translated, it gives CASSSLKGVAEKLFF.

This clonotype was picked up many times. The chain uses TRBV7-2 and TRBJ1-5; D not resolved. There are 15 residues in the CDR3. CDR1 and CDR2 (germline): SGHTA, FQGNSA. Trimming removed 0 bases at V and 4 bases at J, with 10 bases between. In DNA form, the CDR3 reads TGTGCCAGCAGCTTAGCAGCTGGGAGGAATCAGCCCCAGCATTTT. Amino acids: CASSLAAGRNQPQHF.

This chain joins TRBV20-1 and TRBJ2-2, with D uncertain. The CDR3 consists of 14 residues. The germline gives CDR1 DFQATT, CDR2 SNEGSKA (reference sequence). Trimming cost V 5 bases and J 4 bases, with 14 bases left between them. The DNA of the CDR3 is TGCAGTGCTTTGGACGGCCCGGGCACCGGGGAGCTGTTTTTT. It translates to CSALDGPGTGELFF.

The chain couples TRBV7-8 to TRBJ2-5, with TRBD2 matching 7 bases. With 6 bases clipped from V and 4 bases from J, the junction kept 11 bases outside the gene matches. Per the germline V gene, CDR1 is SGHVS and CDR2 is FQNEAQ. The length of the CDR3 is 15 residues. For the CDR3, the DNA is TGTGCCAGCAGTTACTCCCTTCGCGGGGGAGAGACCCAGTACTTC. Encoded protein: CASSYSLRGGETQYF.

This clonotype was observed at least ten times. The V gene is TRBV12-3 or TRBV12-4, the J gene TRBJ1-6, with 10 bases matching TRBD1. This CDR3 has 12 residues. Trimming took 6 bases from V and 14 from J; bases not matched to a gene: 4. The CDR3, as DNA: TGTGCCAGCAGGGGGACAGGGGATACCCTCCACTTT. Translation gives CASRGTGDTLHF.

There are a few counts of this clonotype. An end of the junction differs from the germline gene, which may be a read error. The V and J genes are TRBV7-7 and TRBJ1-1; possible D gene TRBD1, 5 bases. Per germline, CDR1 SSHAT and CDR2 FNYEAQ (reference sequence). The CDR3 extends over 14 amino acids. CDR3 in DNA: TGTGCTAGCAGCTTAGGGGTCGGAGACACTGAAGCTTTCTTT. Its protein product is CASSLGVGDTEAFF. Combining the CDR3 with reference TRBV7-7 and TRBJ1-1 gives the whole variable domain GAGVSQSPRYKVTKRGQDVTLRCDPISSHATLYWYQQALGQGPEFLTYFNYEAQPDKSGLPSDRFSAERPEGSISTLTIQRTEQRDSAMYRCASSLGVGDTEAFFGQGTRLTVV.

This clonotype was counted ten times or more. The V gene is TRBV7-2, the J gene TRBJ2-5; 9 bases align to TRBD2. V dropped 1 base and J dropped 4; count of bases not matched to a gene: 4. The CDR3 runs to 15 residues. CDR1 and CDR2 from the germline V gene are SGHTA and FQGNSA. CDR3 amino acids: CASSLVRGGLETQYF. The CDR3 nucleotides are TGTGCCAGCAGCTTAGTGCGGGGGGGCCTAGAGACCCAGTACTTC. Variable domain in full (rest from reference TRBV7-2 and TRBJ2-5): GAGVSQSPSNKVTEKGKDVELRCDPISGHTALYWYRQSLGQGLEFLIYFQGNSAPDKSGLPSDRFSAERTGGSVSTLTIQRTQQEDSAVYLCASSLVRGGLETQYFGPGTRLLVL.

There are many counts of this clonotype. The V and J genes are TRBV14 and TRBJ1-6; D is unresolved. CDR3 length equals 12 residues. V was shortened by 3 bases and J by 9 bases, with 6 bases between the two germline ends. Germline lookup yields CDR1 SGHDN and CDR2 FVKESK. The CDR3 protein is CASSHMGSPLHF. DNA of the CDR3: TGTGCCAGCAGCCACATGGGTTCACCCCTCCACTTT.

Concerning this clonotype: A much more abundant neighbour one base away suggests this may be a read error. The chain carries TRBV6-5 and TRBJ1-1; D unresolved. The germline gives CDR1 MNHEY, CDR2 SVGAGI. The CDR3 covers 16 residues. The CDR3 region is CASSYSPEAANAEAFF. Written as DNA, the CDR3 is TGTGCCAGCAGTTACTCGCCCGAGGCAGCGAACGCTGAAGCTTTCTTT.

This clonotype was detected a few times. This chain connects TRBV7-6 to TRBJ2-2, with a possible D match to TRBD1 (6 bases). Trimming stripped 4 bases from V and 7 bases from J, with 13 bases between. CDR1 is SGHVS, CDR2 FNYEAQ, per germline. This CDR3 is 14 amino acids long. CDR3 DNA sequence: TGTGCCAGCAGCTACCCAGGGGTAGGCGGGGAGCTGTTTTTT. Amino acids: CASSYPGVGGELFF.

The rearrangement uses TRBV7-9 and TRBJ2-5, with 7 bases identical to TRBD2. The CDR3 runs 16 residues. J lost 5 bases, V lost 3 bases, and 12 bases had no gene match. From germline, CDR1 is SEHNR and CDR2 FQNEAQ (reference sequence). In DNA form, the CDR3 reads TGTGCCAGCAGCTTGCTCGGACTAGGGTTCGAGGAGACCCAGTACTTC. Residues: CASSLLGLGFEETQYF.

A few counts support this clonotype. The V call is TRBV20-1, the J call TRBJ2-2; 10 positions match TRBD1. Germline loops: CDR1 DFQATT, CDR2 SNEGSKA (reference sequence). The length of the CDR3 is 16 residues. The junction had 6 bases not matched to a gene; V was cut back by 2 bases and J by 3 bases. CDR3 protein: CSARYGDRGDTGELFF. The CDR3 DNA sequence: TGCAGTGCTAGATATGGGGACAGGGGCGACACCGGGGAGCTGTTTTTT.

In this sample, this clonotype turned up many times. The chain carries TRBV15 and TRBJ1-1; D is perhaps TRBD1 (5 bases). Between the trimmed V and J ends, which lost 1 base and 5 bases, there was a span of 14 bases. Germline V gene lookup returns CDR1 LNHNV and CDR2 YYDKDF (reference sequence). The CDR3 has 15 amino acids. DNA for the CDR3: TGTGCCACCAGCAGAGGAAGGGGAAGGGGAACTGAAGCTTTCTTT. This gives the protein CATSRGRGRGTEAFF.

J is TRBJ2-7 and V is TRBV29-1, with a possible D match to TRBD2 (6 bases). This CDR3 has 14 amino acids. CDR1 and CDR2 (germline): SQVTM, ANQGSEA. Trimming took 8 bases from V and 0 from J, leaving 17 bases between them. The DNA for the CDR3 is TGCAGCAGTTATTACGGCGGGAACTCCTACGAGCAGTACTTC. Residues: CSSYYGGNSYEQYF.

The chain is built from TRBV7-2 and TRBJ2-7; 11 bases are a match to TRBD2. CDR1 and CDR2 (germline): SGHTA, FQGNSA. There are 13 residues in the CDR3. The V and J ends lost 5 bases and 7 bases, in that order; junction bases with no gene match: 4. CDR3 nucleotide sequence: TGTGCCAGCAGCCCTAGCGGGGGGTGGGAGCAGTACTTC. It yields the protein CASSPSGGWEQYF.

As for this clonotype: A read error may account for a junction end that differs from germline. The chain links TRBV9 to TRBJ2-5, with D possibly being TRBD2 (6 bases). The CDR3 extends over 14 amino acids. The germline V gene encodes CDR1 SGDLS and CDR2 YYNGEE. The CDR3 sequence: CTSVAQAEGETQYF. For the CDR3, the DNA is TGTACCAGCGTAGCCCAGGCGGAGGGAGAGACCCAGTACTTC.

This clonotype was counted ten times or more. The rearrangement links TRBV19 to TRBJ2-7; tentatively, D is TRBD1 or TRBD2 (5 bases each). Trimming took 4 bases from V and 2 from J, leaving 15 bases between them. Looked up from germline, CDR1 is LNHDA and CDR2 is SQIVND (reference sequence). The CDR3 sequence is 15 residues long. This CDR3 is CASSTASGRPYEQYF. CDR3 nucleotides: TGTGCCAGTAGTACCGCCTCGGGACGGCCCTACGAGCAGTACTTC.

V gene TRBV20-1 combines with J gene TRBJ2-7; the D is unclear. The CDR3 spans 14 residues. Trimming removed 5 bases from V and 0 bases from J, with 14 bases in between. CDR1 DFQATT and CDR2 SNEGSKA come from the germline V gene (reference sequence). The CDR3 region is CSAVDARSSYEQYF. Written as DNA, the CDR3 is TGCAGTGCTGTGGACGCCCGCTCCTCCTACGAGCAGTACTTC.

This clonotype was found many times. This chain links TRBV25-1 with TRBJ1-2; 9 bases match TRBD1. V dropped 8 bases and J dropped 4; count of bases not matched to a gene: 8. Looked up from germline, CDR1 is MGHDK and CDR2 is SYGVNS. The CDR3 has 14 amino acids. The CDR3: CASLNRGLSYGYTF. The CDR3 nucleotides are TGTGCCAGCCTAAACAGGGGGCTGTCCTATGGCTACACCTTC.

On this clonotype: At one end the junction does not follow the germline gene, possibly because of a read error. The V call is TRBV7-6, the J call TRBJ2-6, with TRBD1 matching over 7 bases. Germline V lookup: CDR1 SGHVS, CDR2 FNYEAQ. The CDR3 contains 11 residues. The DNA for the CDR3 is TGTGCCAGCAGAGACAGGGTCACTGAAGCTTTC. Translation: CASRDRVTEAF.

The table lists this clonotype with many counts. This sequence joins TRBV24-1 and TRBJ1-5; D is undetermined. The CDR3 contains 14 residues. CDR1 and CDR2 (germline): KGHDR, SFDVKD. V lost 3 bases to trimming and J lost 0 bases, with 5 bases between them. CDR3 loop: CATSDRYSNQPQHF. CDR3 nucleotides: TGTGCCACCAGTGATCGATATAGCAATCAGCCCCAGCATTTT.

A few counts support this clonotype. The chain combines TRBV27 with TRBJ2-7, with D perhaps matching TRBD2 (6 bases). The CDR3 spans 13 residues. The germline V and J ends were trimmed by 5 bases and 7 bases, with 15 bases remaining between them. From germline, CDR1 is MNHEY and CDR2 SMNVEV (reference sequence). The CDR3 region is CASSRPGVREQYF. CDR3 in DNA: TGTGCCAGCAGTCGACCGGGGGTGAGGGAGCAGTACTTC.

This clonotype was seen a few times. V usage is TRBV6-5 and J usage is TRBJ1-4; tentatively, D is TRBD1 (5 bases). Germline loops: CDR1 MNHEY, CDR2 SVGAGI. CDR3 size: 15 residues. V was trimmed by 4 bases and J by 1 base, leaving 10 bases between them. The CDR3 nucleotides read TGTGCCAGCAGTTCAACAGGAGGAACTAATGAAAAACTGTTTTTT. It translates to CASSSTGGTNEKLFF.

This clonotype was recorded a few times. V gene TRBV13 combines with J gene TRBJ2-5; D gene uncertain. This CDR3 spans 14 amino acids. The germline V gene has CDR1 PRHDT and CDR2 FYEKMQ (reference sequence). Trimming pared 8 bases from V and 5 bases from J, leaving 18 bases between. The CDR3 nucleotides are TGTGCCAGCTCACCACCGGAAGGGATTGAGACCCAGTACTTC. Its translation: CASSPPEGIETQYF.

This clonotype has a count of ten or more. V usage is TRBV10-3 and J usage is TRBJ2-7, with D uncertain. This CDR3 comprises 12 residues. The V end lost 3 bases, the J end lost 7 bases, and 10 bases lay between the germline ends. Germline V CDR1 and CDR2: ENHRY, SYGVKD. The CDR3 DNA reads TGTGCCATCAGTGACGGGTATGGAGAGCAGTACTTC. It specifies CAISDGYGEQYF.